This T cell receptor beta chain appears in the sequencing data of a study of metastatic and nonmetastatic thyroid tumors. Study-level background: Patients with malignant and benign thyroid disease provided blood and tumor or nodule tissue, whose repertoires were compared. Study outcomes and limitations: Versus benign nodules, malignant thyroid tumors reportedly had significantly higher TCR beta diversity, in blood and tumor.

All patients were treatment-naive before thyroid surgery. Points on this clone: The antigen remains unidentified.

Germline-derived CDR1 and CDR2 are WSHSY and SAAADI. The CDR3 runs to 15 residues. V lost 6 bases, J lost 5 bases, and 14 bases lay in between. Study processing details: Clinicopathological groups supplied CDR3 differences that were used to build a distant-metastasis classifier for papillary thyroid cancer. TCRdb reprocessed the PCR reads using MiXCR. The V and J calls and clone size come from TCRdb's table, not from the authors' own analysis. The sample records approximately 16,000 clones, 10% to 15% being singletons. Sequencing used blood. V usage is TRBV10-2 and J usage is TRBJ2-6; perhaps TRBD1 as D (5 bases). The receptor's source is a female donor with papillary thyroid cancer or a benign thyroid nodule (not recorded which). Some clones in this sample may be carry-over from other donors' samples. CDR3 nucleotides: TGCGCCAGCAGGTCAGGGCCTTCATGGGCCAACGTCCTGACTTTC. Protein product: CASRSGPSWANVLTF.